The clone carrying this T cell receptor (beta chain) came up many times. No antigen is known for it. These data are taken from a study of regulatory T cells in long-lasting Graves disease. Study-level results: Lower TCR diversity was seen in persistent Graves' patients than in newly diagnosed ones. Newly diagnosed patients shared around 910 public clonotypes; persistent patients shared about 2,500. Segments TRBV28, TRBJ1-2 and TRBJ2-5 showed preferential usage in persistent disease. It was peripheral blood alone, not thyroid tissue, that was studied.

Time point described: persistent/refractory GD, antithyroid drugs over 5 years with positive TRAb. Extracted PBMC RNA gave rise to the TCR library. Construction of TCR beta libraries relied on iRepertoire HTBI primers and on Arm-PCR targeting CDR3 regions. In TCRdb, the multiplex PCR reads were re-called with MiXCR into one record per CDR3 protein. The data contain about 430,000 distinct CDR3 sequences, around 20% of them singletons. Trimming pared 5 bases from V and 3 bases from J, leaving 17 bases between. This CDR3 comprises 16 residues. Germline-derived CDR1 and CDR2 are MNHNS and SASEGT. This chain joins TRBV6-1 and TRBJ2-1; possibly TRBD1 or TRBD2 for D (5 bases each). The TCR was taken from a female donor with Graves disease. This material consisted of peripheral blood mononuclear cells (PBMCs), taken when the disease was refractory, from a patient treated with antithyroid drugs. This CDR3 is CASSPVGAGFYNEQFF. The CDR3 DNA sequence: TGTGCCAGCAGTCCCGTCGGGGCGGGCTTCTACAATGAGCAGTTCTTC.